This T cell receptor beta chain is from a study of T-cell memory formation after mild COVID-19. Study conclusions and caveats: Chiefly within CM and EM were the contracting CD4+ clones; CD8+ ones were within EMRA.

This clonotype appeared a few times. No antigen is known for it. TCRdb recomputed calls from the 5' RACE reads with MiXCR, one row per CDR3 protein. The sample has under 650,000 distinct CDR3 sequences; 18% are singletons. This CDR3 contains 15 residues. Trimming cost V 2 bases and J 4 bases, with 12 bases left between them. Germline values: CDR1 MNHEY, CDR2 SVGEGT. The origin of this receptor is an adult woman who had mild COVID-19 (a few samples of this study predate the infection). Cell type and time point are not known. Sequencing used PBMCs or a T cell subset sorted from them (not recorded which). The chain uses TRBV6-2 or TRBV6-3 and TRBJ1-5; TRBD1 is a possible D gene (6 bases). DNA of the CDR3: TGTGCCAGCAGTTACATGGGGGGCTCAAATCAGCCCCAGCATTTT. Translation: CASSYMGGSNQPQHF.